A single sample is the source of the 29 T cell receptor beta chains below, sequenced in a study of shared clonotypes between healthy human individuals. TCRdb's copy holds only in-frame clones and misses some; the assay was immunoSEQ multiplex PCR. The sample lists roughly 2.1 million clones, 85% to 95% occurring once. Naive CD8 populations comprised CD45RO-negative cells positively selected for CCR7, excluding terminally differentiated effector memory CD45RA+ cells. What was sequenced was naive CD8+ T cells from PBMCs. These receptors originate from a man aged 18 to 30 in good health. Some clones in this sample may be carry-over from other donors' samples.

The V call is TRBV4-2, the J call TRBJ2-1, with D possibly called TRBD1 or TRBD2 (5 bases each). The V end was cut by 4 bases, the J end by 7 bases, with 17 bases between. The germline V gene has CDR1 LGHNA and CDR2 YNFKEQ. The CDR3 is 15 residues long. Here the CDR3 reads CASSPRGLTGNEQFF. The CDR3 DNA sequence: TGTGCCAGCAGCCCGAGGGGCCTAACTGGGAATGAGCAGTTCTTC.

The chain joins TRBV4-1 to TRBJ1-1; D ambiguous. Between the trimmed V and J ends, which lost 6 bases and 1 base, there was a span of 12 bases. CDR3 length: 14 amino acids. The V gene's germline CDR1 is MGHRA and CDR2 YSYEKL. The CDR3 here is CASRVRTENTEAFF. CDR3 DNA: TGCGCCAGCAGGGTCAGAACTGAGAACACTGAAGCTTTCTTT.

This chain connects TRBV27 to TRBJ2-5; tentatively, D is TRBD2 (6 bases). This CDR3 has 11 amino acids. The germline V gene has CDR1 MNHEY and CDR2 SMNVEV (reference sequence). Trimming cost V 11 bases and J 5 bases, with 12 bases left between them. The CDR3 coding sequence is TGTGCCTCGGGAGTAGGGGAGACCCAGTACTTC. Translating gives CASGVGETQYF.

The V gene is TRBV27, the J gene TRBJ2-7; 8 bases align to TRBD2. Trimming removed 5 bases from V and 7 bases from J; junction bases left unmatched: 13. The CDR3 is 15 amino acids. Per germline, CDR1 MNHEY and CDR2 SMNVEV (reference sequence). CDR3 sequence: CASSTRGLTGGEQYF. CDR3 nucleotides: TGTGCCAGCAGTACAAGGGGACTGACGGGGGGGGAGCAGTACTTC.

The CDR3 protein is CSVVTGSLGEQYF. The DNA of the CDR3 is TGCAGCGTGGTGACAGGCTCCTTAGGCGAGCAGTACTTC. The V and J genes are TRBV29-1 and TRBJ2-7, with D possibly matching TRBD1 (6 bases). Looked up from germline, CDR1 is SQVTM and CDR2 is ANQGSEA. The V and J ends lost 6 bases and 6 bases respectively, with 18 bases between them. The CDR3 is 13 residues long.

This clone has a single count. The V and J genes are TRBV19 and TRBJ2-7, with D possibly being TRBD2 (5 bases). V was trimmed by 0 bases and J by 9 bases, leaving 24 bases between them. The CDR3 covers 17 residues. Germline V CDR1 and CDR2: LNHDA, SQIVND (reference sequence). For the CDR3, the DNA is TGTGCCAGTAGTATAGATCTCGGGTCGGGGTCGTCATATGGGCAGTACTTC. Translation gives CASSIDLGSGSSYGQYF.

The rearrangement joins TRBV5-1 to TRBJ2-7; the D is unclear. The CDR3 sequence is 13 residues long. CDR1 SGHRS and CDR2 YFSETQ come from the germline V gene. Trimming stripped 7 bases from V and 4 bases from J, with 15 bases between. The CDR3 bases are TGCGCCAGCGGATCAGATCCAAGATACGAGCAGTACTTC. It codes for CASGSDPRYEQYF.

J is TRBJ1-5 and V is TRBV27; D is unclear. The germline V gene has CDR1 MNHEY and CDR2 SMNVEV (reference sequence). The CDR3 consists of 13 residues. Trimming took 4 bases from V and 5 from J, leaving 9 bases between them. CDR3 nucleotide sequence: TGTGCCAGCAGTTCTACGGAGCATCAGCCCCAGCATTTT. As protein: CASSSTEHQPQHF.

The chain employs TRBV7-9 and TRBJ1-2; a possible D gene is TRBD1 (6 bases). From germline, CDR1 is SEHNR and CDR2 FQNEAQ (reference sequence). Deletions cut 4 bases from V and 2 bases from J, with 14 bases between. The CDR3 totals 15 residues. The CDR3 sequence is CASSSREGQNYGYTF. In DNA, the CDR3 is TGTGCCAGCAGCTCCCGCGAAGGACAGAACTATGGCTACACCTTC.

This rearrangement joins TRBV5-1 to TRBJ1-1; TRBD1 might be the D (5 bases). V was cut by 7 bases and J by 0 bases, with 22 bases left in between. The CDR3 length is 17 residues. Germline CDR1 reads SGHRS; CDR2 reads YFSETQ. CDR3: CASRVGHFGVMNTEAFF. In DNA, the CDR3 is TGCGCCAGCCGGGTTGGACATTTTGGGGTCATGAACACTGAAGCTTTCTTT.

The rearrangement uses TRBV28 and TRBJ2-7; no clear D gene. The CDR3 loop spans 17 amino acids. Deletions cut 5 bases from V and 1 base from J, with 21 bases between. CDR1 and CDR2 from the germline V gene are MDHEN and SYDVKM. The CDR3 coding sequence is TGTGCCAGCAGTACGACAATACTTAGGGCAGATTCCTACGAGCAGTACTTC. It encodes CASSTTILRADSYEQYF.

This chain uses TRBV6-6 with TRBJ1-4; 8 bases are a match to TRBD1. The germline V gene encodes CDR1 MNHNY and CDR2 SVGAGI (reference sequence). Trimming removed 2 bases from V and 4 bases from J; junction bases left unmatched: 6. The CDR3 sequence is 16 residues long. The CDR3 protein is CASSYLGQGGNEKLFF. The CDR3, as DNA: TGTGCCAGCAGTTACCTAGGACAGGGAGGTAATGAAAAACTGTTTTTT.

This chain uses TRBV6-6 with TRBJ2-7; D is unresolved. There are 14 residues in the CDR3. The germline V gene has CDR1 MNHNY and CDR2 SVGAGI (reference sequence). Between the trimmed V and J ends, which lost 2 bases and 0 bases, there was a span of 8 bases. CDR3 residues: CASSYERNSYEQYF. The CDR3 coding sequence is TGTGCCAGCAGTTACGAGCGCAACTCCTACGAGCAGTACTTC.

The CDR3 sequence is CASSSPKQATGELFF. The CDR3 DNA reads TGTGCCAGCAGTTCTCCAAAACAGGCAACCGGGGAGCTGTTTTTT. The chain employs TRBV7-8 and TRBJ2-2; perhaps TRBD1 as D (5 bases). The CDR3 is 15 amino acids. Trimming removed 6 bases from V and 5 bases from J, with 16 bases in between. In germline, CDR1 is SGHVS, CDR2 FQNEAQ. Supplemented by reference TRBV7-8 and TRBJ2-2, the full variable domain reads GAGVSQSPRYKVAKRGQDVALRCDPISGHVSLFWYQQALGQGPEFLTYFQNEAQLDKSGLPSDRFFAERPEGSVSTLKIQRTQQEDSAVYLCASSSPKQATGELFFGEGSRLTVL.

The chain's CDR3 is CASSPSGGEYQETQYF. The DNA of the CDR3 is TGTGCCAGCAGTCCCTCGGGCGGGGAGTACCAAGAGACCCAGTACTTC. The chain recombines TRBV27 with TRBJ2-5, with D possibly TRBD2 on 6 matching bases. Trimming removed 5 bases at V and 0 bases at J, with 16 bases between. The length of the CDR3 is 16 residues. Per germline, CDR1 MNHEY and CDR2 SMNVEV (reference sequence).

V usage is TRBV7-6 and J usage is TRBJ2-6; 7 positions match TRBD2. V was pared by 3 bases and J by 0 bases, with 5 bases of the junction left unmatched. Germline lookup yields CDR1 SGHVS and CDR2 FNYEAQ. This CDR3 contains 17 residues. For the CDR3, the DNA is TGTGCCAGCAGCTTCTGGGGGGGACTCTCTGGGGCCAACGTCCTGACTTTC. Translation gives CASSFWGGLSGANVLTF.

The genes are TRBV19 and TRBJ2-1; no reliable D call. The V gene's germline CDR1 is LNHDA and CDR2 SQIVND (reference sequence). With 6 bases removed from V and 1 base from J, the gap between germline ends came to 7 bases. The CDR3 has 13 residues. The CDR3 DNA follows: TGTGCCAGTAGCGAGGTATCCTACAATGAGCAGTTCTTC. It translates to CASSEVSYNEQFF. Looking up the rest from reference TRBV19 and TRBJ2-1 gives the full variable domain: DGGITQSPKYLFRKEGQNVTLSCEQNLNHDAMYWYRQDPGQGLRLIYYSQIVNDFQKGDIAEGYSVSREKKESFPLTVTSAQKNPTAFYLCASSEVSYNEQFFGPGTRLTVL.

The CDR3 DNA is TGTGCCACCAGCGTCGCTAGCGGGAGGTGGGAGACCCAGTACTTC. It encodes CATSVASGRWETQYF. The chain uses TRBV15 and TRBJ2-5; 11 bases line up with TRBD2. CDR3 length equals 15 residues. Germline CDR1 LNHNV, CDR2 YYDKDF (reference sequence). The ends lost 5 bases at V and 5 bases at J; junction bases unmatched: 7.

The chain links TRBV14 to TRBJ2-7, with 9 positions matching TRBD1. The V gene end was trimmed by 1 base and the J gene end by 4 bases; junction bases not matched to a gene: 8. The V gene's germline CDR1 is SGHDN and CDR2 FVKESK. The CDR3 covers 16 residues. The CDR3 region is CASSQGRDRVRYEQYF. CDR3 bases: TGTGCCAGCAGCCAAGGGAGGGACAGGGTAAGGTACGAGCAGTACTTC.

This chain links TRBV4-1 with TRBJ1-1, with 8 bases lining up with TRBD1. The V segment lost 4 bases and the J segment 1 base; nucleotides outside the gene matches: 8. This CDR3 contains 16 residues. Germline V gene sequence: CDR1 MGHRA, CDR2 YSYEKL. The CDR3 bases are TGCGCCAGCAGCCTTACATCGGGACAGGAGAACACTGAAGCTTTCTTT. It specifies CASSLTSGQENTEAFF.

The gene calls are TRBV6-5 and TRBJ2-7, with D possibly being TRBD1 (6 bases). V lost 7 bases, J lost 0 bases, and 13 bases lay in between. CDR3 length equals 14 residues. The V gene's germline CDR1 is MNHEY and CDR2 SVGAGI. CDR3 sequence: CASKPGVYSYEQYF. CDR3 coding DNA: TGTGCCAGCAAGCCAGGGGTTTACTCCTACGAGCAGTACTTC.

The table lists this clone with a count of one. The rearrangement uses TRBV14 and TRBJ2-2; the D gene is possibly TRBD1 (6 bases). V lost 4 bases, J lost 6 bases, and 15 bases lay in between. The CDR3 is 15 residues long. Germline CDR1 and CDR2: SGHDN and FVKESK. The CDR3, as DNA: TGTGCCAGCAGCCCCAGGGGACGTCACTCCGGGGAGCTGTTTTTT. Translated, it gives CASSPRGRHSGELFF.

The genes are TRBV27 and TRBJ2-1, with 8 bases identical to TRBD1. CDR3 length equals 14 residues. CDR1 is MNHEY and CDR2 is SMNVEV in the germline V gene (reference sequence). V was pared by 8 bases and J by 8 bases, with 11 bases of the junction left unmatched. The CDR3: CASGRGTGFDEQFF. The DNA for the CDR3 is TGTGCCAGCGGCCGCGGGACAGGCTTCGATGAGCAGTTCTTC.

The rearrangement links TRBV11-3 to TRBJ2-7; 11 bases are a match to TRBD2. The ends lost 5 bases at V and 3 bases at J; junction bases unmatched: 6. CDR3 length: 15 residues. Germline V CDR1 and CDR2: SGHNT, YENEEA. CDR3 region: CASSLRLAGLYEQYF. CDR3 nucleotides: TGTGCCAGCAGCCTTCGACTAGCGGGACTCTACGAGCAGTACTTC.

The CDR3 reads CASSFASGSPYNEQFF. The CDR3 nucleotides are TGTGCCAGCAGTTTTGCTAGCGGGAGCCCCTACAATGAGCAGTTCTTC. This rearrangement joins TRBV28 to TRBJ2-1, with 10 bases aligning to TRBD2. With 3 bases clipped from V and 2 bases from J, the junction kept 4 bases outside the gene matches. The CDR3 contains 16 residues. Germline V lookup: CDR1 MDHEN, CDR2 SYDVKM.

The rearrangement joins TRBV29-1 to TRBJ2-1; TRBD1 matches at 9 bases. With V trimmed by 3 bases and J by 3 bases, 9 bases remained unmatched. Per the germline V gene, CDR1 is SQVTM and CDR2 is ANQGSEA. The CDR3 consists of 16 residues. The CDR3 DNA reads TGCAGCGTTGACGCCGTTGGGACAGGGAACTACAATGAGCAGTTCTTC. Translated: CSVDAVGTGNYNEQFF.

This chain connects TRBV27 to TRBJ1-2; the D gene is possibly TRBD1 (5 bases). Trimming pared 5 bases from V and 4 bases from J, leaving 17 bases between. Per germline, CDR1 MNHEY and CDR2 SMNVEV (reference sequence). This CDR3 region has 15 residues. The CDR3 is CASSEAGTRTYGYTF. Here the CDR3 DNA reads TGTGCCAGCAGTGAGGCGGGGACGAGGACCTATGGCTACACCTTC.

The CDR3 coding sequence is TGTGCCACCCGGCCGGGCGGCTCCTACGAGCAGTACTTC. Translated, it gives CATRPGGSYEQYF. The rearrangement uses TRBV7-9 and TRBJ2-7; D remains unclear. CDR3 length: 13 residues. Germline CDR1 is SEHNR and CDR2 is FQNEAQ (reference sequence). The V gene lost 10 bases and the J gene lost 0 bases, with 13 bases spanning the gap. The full variable domain, in which reference TRBV7-9 and TRBJ2-7 provide the parts outside the CDR3, is DTGVSQNPRHKITKRGQNVTFRCDPISEHNRLYWYRQTLGQGPEFLTYFQNEAQLEKSRLLSDRFSAERPKGSFSTLEIQRTEQGDSAMYLCATRPGGSYEQYFGPGTRLTVT.

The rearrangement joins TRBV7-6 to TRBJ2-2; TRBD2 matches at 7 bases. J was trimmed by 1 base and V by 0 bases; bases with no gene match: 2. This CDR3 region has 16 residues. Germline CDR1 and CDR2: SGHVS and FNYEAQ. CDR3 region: CASSLASGLNTGELFF. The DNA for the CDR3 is TGTGCCAGCAGCTTAGCTAGCGGGCTGAACACCGGGGAGCTGTTTTTT.